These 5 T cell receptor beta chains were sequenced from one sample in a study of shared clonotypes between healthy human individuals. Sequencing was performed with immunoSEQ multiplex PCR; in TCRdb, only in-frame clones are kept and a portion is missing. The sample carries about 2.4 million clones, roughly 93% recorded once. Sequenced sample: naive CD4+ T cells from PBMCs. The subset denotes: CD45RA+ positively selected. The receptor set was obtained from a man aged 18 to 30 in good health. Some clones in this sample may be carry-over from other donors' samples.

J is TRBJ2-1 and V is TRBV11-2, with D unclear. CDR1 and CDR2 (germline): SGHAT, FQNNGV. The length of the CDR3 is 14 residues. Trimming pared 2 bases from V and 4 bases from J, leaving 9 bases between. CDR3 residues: CASSLQSGYNEQFF. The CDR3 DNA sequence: TGTGCCAGCAGCTTACAATCCGGGTACAATGAGCAGTTCTTC.

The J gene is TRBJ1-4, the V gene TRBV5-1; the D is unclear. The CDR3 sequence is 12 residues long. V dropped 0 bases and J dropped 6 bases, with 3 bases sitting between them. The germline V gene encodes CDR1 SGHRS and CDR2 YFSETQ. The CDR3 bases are TGCGCCAGCAGCTTGGAGGATGAAAAACTGTTTTTT. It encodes CASSLEDEKLFF.

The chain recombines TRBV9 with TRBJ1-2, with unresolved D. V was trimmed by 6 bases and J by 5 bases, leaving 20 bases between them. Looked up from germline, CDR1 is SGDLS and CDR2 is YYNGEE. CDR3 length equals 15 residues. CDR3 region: CASTLRSGVSYGYTF. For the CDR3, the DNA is TGTGCCAGCACCCTACGGTCAGGAGTGAGTTATGGCTACACCTTC. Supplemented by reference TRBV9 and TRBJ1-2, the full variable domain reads DSGVTQTPKHLITATGQRVTLRCSPRSGDLSVYWYQQSLDQGLQFLIQYYNGEERAKGNILERFSAQQFPDLHSELNLSSLELGDSALYFCASTLRSGVSYGYTFGSGTRLTVV.

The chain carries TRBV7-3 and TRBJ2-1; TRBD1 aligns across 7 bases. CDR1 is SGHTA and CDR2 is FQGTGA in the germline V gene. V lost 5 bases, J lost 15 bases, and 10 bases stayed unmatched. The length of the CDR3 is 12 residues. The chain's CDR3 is CASSNPGQRTFF. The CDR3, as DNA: TGTGCCAGCAGCAACCCGGGACAGAGGACGTTCTTC.

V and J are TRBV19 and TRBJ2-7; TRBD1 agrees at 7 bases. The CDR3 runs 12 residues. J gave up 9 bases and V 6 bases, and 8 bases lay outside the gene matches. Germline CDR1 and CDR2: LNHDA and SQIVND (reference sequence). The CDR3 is CASSGGQARQYF. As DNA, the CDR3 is TGTGCCAGTAGCGGCGGACAGGCACGGCAGTACTTC.